This TCR beta chain originates from a study of regulatory T cells in long-lasting Graves disease. Overall study: More than 5 years of antithyroid drugs with positive TSH receptor antibodies defined persistent Graves' disease.

This clonotype was seen repeatedly, ten times or more. Its target is unknown. Trimming left V 3 bases short and J 3 bases short, with 20 bases between. The germline CDR1 and CDR2 sequences are KGHSH and LQKENI. The CDR3 runs 17 residues. The time point: persistent/refractory GD, antithyroid drugs over 5 years with positive TRAb. Isolated PBMC RNA provided the starting material for the TCR library. General study findings and limits: Repertoires from persistent disease leaned toward TRBV28, TRBJ1-2 and TRBJ2-5. Persistent Graves' disease cases displayed lower TCR diversity than newly diagnosed ones.

Sequencing libraries for TCR beta were prepared with iRepertoire HTBI primers and Arm-PCR of CDR3 regions. Using its own MiXCR run on the multiplex PCR reads, TCRdb lists one record per CDR3 protein. This table holds fewer than 400,000 distinct CDR3 sequences, around 20% found once. The chain has TRBV18 and TRBJ2-5, with D maybe TRBD1 (6 bases). Specimen: peripheral blood mononuclear cells (PBMCs), collected when the disease was refractory, from a patient treated with antithyroid drugs. This receptor was obtained from a female donor with Graves disease. In DNA, the CDR3 is TGTGCCAGCTCACCCACAGGGAAACCGGGATCCAAAGAGACCCAGTACTTC. Its protein is CASSPTGKPGSKETQYF.